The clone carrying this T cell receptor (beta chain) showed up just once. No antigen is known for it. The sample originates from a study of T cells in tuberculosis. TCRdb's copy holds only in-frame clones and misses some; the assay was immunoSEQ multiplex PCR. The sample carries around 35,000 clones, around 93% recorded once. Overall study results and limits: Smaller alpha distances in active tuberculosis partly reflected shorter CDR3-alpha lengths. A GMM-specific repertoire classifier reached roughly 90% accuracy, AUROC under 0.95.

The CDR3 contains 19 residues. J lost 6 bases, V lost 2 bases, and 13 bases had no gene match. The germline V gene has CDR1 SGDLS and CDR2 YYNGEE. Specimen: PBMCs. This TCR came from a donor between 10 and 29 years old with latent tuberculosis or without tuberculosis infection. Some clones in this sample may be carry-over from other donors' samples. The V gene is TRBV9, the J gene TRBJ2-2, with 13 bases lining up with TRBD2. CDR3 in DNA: TGTGCCAGCAGCGTCGGTACCGGGACTAGCGGGGTCGGTTCCGGGGAGCTGTTTTTT. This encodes CASSVGTGTSGVGSGELFF.